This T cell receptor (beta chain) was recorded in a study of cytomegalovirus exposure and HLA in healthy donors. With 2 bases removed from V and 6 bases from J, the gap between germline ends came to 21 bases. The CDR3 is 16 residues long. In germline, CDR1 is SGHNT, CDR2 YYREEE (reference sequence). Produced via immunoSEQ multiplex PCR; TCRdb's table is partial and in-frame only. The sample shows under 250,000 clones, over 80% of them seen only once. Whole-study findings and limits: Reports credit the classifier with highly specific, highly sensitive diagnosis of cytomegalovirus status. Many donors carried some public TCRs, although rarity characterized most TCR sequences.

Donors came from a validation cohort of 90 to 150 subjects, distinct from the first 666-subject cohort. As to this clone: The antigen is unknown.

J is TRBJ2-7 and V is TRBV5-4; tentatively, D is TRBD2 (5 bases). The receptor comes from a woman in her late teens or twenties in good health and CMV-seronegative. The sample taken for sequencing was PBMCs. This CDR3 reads CASSLLQTSGTGEQYF. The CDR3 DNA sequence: TGTGCCAGCAGCTTACTCCAAACGTCGGGAACGGGCGAGCAGTACTTC.